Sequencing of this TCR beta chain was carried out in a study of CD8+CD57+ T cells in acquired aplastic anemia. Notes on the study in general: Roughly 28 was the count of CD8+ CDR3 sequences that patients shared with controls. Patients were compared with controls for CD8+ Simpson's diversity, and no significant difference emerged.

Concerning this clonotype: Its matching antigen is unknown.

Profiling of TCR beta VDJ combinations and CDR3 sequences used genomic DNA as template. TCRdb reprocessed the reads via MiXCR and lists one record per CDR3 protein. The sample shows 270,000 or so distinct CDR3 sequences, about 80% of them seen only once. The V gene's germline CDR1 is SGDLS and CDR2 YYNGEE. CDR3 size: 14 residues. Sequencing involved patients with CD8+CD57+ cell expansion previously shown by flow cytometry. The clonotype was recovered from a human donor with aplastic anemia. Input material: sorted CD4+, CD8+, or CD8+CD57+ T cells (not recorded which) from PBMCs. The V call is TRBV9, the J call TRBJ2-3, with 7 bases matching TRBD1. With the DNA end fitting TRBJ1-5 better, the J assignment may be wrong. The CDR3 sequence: CASSLGGDSHNQHF. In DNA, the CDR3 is TGTGCCAGCAGCTTAGGGGGGGACAGCCATAATCAGCATTTT.